This entry lists 3 T cell receptor beta chains sequenced from one sample in a study of cytomegalovirus exposure and HLA in healthy donors. The PCR had 60 Vbeta and 13 Jbeta primers. Here immunoSEQ multiplex PCR was the method, and the copy in TCRdb shows in-frame clones only, minus some. The sample contains more than 90,000 clones, 55% to 80% of which appear only once. The sequencing input was PBMCs. These receptors came from a woman aged 30 to 39 in good health and CMV-seronegative.

The chain couples TRBV18 to TRBJ2-7, with 8 bases fitting TRBD2. CDR1 and CDR2 (germline): KGHSH, LQKENI. This CDR3 is built from 11 residues. The V gene end was trimmed by 8 bases and the J gene end by 5 bases; junction bases not matched to a gene: 2. CDR3 amino acids: CASRLANEQYF. As DNA, the CDR3 is TGTGCCAGCCGACTAGCGAACGAGCAGTACTTC.

This clone was seen a handful of times. The J gene is TRBJ2-5, the V gene TRBV18; 10 positions agree with TRBD1. The CDR3 length is 16 residues. V was pared by 3 bases and J by 4 bases, with 8 bases of the junction left unmatched. CDR1 and CDR2 (germline): KGHSH, LQKENI. CDR3 region: CASSPTTGGVSETQYF. In DNA form, the CDR3 reads TGTGCCAGCTCACCGACGACAGGGGGCGTCTCAGAGACCCAGTACTTC. Full variable domain (remainder filled in from reference TRBV18 and TRBJ2-5): NAGVMQNPRHLVRRRGQEARLRCSPMKGHSHVYWYRQLPEEGLKFMVYLQKENIIDESGMPKERFSAEFPKEGPSILRIQQVVRGDSAAYFCASSPTTGGVSETQYFGPGTRLLVL.

The chain is built from TRBV2 and TRBJ1-2; 8 bases are a match to TRBD1. J lost 7 bases, V lost 5 bases, and 3 bases had no gene match. The CDR3 contains 12 residues. Germline CDR1 SNHLY, CDR2 FYNNEI. CDR3 protein: CASSQGARGYTF. The CDR3 nucleotides read TGTGCCAGCAGTCAGGGGGCTCGTGGCTACACCTTC.